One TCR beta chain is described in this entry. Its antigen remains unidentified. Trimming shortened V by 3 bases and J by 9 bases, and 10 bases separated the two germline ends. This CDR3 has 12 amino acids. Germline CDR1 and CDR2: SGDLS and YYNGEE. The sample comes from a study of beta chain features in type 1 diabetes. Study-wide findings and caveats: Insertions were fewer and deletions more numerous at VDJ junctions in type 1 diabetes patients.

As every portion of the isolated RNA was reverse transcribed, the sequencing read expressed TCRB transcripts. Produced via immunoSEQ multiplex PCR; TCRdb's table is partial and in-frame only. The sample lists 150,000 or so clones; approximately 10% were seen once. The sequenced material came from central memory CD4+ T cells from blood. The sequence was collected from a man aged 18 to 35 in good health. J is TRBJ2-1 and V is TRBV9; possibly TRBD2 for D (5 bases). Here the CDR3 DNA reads TGTGCCAGCAGCGCCCTCCGGGGTGAGCAGTTCTTC. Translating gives CASSALRGEQFF.